This T cell receptor (beta chain) was captured by sequencing in a study of blood T cell repertoires in COVID-19. Study context: Sources were T cells, B-cell-depleted T cells, or PBMCs; the material itself was cDNA or gDNA.

Assay used: immunoSEQ multiplex PCR; TCRdb lists only in-frame clones, some missing. The profile shows some 270,000 clones, 70% to 90% of them singletons. This CDR3 comprises 15 residues. V shed 1 base and J 9 bases; nucleotides not matched to a gene: 7. The germline CDR1 and CDR2 sequences are LNHDA and SQIVND (reference sequence). Seattle patients were enrolled while actively infected and followed longitudinally. The chain has TRBV19 and TRBJ2-1; 9 nucleotides align to TRBD1. Input material: peripheral blood. The TCR comes from a human donor with COVID-19, enrolled during active disease. The donor label of this sample is uncertain. This CDR3 is CASSIVGTGTGEQFF. CDR3 nucleotides: TGTGCCAGTAGTATAGTTGGGACAGGGACGGGTGAGCAGTTCTTC.